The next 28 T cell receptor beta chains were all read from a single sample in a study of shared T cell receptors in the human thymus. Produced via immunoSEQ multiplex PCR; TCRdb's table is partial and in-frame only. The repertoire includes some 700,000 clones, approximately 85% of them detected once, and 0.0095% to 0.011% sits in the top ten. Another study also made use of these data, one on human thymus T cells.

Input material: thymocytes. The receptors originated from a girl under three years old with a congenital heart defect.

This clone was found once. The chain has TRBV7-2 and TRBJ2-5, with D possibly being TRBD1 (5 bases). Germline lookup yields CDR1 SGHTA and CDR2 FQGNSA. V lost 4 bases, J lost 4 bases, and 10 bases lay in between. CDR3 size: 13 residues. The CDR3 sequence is CASSSDIPETQYF. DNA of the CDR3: TGTGCCAGCAGCTCGGACATACCAGAGACCCAGTACTTC.

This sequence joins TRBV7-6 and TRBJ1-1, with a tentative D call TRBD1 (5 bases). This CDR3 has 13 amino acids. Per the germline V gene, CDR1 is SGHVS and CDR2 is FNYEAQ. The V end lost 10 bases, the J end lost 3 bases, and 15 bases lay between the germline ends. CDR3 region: CAIVGLGDTEAFF. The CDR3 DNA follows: TGTGCCATCGTGGGACTCGGGGACACTGAAGCTTTCTTT.

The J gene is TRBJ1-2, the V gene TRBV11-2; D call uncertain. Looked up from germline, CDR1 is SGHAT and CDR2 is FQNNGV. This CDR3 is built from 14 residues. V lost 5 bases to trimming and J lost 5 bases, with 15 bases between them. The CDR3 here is CASSTSGKPYGYTF. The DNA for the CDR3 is TGTGCCAGCAGCACCTCCGGGAAACCTTATGGCTACACCTTC. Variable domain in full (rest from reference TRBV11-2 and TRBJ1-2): EAGVAQSPRYKIIEKRQSVAFWCNPISGHATLYWYQQILGQGPKLLIQFQNNGVVDDSQLPKDRFSAERLKGVDSTLKIQPAKLEDSAVYLCASSTSGKPYGYTFGSGTRLTVV.

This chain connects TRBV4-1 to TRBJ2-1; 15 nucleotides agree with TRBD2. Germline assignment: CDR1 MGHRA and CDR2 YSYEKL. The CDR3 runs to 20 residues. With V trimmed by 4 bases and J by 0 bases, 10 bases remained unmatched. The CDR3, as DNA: TGCGCCAGCAGCCGAGGACCGGGACTAGCGGGGGGTCACTCCTACAATGAGCAGTTCTTC. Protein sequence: CASSRGPGLAGGHSYNEQFF.

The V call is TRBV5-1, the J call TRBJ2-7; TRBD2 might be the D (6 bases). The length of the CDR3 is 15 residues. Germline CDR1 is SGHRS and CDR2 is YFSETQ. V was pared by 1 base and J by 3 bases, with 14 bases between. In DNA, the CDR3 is TGCGCCAGCAGCTTGATGGGCGGGGATGTCTACGAGCAGTACTTC. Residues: CASSLMGGDVYEQYF. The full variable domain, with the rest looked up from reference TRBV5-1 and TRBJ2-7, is KAGVTQTPRYLIKTRGQQVTLSCSPISGHRSVSWYQQTPGQGLQFLFEYFSETQRNKGNFPGRFSGRQFSNSRSEMNVSTLELGDSALYLCASSLMGGDVYEQYFGPGTRLTVT.

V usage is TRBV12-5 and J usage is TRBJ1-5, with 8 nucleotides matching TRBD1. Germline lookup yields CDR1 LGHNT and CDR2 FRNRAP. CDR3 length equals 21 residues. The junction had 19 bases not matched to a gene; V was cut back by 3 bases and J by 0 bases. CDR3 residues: CASGFFRRSGQAVYSNQPQHF. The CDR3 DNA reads TGTGCTAGTGGTTTTTTTCGGAGGTCGGGACAGGCGGTCTATAGCAATCAGCCCCAGCATTTT. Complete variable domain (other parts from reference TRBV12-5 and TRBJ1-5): DARVTQTPRHKVTEMGQEVTMRCQPILGHNTVFWYRQTMMQGLELLAYFRNRAPLDDSGMPKDRFSAEMPDATLATLKIQPSEPRDSAVYFCASGFFRRSGQAVYSNQPQHFGDGTRLSIL.

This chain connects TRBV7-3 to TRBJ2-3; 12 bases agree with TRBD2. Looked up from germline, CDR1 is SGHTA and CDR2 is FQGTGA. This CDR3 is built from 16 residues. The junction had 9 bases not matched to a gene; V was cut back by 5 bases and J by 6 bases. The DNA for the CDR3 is TGTGCCAGCAGCCTTTGGACTAGCGGGGATTTGGATACGCAGTATTTT. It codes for CASSLWTSGDLDTQYF.

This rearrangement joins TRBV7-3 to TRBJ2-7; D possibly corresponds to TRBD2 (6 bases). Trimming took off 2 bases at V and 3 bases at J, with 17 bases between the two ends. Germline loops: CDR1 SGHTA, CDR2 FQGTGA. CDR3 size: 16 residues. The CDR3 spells CASSLLAPGDVYEQYF. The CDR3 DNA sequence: TGTGCCAGCAGCTTATTGGCTCCGGGAGACGTCTACGAGCAGTACTTC.

The CDR3 protein is CASHGQTSNQPQHF. In nucleotides, the CDR3 is TGTGCTAGCCACGGACAGACTAGCAATCAGCCCCAGCATTTT. The J gene is TRBJ1-5, the V gene TRBV12-5, with D possibly TRBD1 on 6 matching bases. Germline CDR1 is LGHNT and CDR2 is FRNRAP. The CDR3 is 14 residues long. V lost 9 bases and J 0 bases, leaving 12 bases between the germline ends.

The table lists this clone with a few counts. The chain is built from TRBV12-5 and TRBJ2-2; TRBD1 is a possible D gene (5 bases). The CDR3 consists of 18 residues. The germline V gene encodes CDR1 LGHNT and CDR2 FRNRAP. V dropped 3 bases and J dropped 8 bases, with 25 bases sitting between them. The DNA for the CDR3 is TGTGCTAGTGGTTTTTTTGACCGACAGCTTAACCTACAAGGGGAGCTGTTTTTT. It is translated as CASGFFDRQLNLQGELFF.

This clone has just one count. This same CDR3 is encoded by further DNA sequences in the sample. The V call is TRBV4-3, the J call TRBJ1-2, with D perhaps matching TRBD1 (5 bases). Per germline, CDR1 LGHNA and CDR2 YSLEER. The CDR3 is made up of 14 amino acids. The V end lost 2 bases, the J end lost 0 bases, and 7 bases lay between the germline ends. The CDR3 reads CASSQTTANYGYTF. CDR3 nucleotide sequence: TGCGCCAGCAGCCAAACGACAGCTAACTATGGCTACACCTTC.

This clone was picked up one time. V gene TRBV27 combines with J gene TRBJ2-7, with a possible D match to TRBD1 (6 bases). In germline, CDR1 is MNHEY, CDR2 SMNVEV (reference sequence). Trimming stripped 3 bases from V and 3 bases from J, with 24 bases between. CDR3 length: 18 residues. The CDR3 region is CASSLARNRVFRVYEQYF. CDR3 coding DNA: TGTGCCAGCAGTTTGGCCCGTAACAGGGTTTTCCGGGTCTACGAGCAGTACTTC.

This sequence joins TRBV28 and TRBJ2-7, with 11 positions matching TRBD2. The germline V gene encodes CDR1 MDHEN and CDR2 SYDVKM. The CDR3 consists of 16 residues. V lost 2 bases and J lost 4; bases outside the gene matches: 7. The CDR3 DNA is TGTGCCAGCAGTTTAAAACTAGCGGGGGCCCATTACGAGCAGTACTTC. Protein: CASSLKLAGAHYEQYF.

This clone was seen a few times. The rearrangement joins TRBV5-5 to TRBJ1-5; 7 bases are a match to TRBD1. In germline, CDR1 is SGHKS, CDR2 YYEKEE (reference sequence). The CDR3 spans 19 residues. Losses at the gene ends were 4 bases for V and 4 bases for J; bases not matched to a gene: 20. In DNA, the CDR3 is TGTGCCAGCAGCCCTAGCCCGACTAGGACAGGTGTGTCGAATCAGCCCCAGCATTTT. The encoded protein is CASSPSPTRTGVSNQPQHF.

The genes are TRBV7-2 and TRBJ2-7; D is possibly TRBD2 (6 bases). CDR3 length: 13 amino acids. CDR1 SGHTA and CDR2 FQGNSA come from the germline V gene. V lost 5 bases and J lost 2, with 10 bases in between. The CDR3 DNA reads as TGTGCCAGCAGCCGGGGACTTACCTACGAGCAGTACTTC. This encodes CASSRGLTYEQYF.

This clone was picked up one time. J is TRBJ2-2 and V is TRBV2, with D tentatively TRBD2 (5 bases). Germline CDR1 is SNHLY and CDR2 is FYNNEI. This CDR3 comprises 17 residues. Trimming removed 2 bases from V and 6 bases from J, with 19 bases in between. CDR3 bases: TGTGCCAGCAGTGAACCACTAGGGAGAGAGTTCCCCGGGGAGCTGTTTTTT. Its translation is CASSEPLGREFPGELFF.

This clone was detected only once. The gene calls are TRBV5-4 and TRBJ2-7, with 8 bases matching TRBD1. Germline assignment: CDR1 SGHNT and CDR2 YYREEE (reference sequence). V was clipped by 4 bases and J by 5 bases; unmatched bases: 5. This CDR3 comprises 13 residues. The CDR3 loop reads CASSPGQGDEQYF. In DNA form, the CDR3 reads TGTGCCAGCAGCCCCGGACAGGGCGACGAGCAGTACTTC.

The CDR3 coding sequence is TGTGCCAGCAGCCCAGAACCGGGACACATCTATGGCTACACCTTC. Translated: CASSPEPGHIYGYTF. The chain joins TRBV5-6 to TRBJ1-2; tentative D call: TRBD1 (6 bases). The CDR3 is made up of 15 amino acids. V was shortened by 4 bases and J by 4 bases, with 17 bases between the two germline ends. Germline loops: CDR1 SGHDT, CDR2 YYEEEE.

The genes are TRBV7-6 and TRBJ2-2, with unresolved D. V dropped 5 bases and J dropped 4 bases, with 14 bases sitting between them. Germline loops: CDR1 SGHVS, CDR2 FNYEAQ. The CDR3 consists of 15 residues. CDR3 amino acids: CASSAARSRTGELFF. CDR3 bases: TGTGCCAGCAGCGCCGCTAGATCGCGCACCGGGGAGCTGTTTTTT.

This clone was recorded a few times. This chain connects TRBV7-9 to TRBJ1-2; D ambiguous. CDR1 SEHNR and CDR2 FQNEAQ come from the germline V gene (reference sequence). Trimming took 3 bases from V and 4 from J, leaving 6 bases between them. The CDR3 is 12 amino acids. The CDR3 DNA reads TGTGCCAGCAGCTTCATCGGCTATGGCTACACCTTC. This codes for CASSFIGYGYTF.

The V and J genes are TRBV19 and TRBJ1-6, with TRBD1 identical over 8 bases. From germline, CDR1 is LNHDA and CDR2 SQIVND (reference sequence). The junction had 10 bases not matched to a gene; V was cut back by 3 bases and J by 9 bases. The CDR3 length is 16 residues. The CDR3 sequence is CASSIGRGRMSSPLHF. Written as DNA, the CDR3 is TGTGCCAGTAGTATTGGCAGGGGGCGTATGAGTTCACCCCTCCACTTT.

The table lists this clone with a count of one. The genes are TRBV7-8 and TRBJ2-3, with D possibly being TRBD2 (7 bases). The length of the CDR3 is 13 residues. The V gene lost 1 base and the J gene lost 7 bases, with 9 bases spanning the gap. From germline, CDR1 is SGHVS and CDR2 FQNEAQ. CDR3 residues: CASSLVGGHTQYF. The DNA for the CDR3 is TGTGCCAGCAGCTTAGTGGGGGGGCATACGCAGTATTTT.

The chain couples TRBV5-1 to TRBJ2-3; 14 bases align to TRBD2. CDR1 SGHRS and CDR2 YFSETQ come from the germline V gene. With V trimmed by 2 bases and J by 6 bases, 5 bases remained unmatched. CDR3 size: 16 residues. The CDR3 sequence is CASSFQTSGGADTQYF. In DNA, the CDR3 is TGCGCCAGCAGCTTTCAGACTAGCGGGGGGGCGGATACGCAGTATTTT. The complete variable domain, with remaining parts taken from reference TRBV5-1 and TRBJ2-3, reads KAGVTQTPRYLIKTRGQQVTLSCSPISGHRSVSWYQQTPGQGLQFLFEYFSETQRNKGNFPGRFSGRQFSNSRSEMNVSTLELGDSALYLCASSFQTSGGADTQYFGPGTRLTVL.

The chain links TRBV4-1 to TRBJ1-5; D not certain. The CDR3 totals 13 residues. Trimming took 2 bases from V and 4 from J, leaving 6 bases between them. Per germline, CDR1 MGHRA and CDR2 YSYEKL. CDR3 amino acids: CASSQLNNQPQHF. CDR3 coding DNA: TGCGCCAGCAGCCAATTAAATAATCAGCCCCAGCATTTT.

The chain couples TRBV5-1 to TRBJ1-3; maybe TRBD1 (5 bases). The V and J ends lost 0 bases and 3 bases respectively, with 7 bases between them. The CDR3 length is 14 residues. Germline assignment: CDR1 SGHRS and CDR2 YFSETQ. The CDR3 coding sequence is TGCGCCAGCAGCTTGGCAGGGTTTGGAAACACCATATATTTT. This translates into CASSLAGFGNTIYF.

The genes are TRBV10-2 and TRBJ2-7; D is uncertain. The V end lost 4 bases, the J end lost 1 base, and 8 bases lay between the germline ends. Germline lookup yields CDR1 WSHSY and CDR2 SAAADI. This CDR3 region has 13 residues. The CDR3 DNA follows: TGCGCCAGCAGTGTCCCCATTTCCTACGAGCAGTACTTC. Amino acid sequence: CASSVPISYEQYF.

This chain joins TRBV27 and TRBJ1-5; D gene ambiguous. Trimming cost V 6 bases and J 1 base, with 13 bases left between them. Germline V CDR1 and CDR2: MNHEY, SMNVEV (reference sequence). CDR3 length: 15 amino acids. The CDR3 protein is CASSPVRASNQPQHF. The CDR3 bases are TGTGCCAGCAGCCCGGTGAGGGCAAGCAATCAGCCCCAGCATTTT.

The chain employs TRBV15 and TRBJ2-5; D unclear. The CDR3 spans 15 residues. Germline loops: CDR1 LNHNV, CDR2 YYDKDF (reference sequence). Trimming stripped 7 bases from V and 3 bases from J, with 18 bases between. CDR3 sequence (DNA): TGTGCCACCAAACTCAATACCCCCCTCAAAGAGACCCAGTACTTC. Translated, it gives CATKLNTPLKETQYF.